This T cell receptor (beta chain) comes out of a study of blood T cell repertoires in COVID-19 (TCRdb year 2020). Context from the whole study: The collaborator samples originated in the United States, Italy and Spain and spanned the acute and convalescent phases of COVID-19. The material from the prospective study consisted of cDNA or gDNA derived from T cells, B-cell-depleted T cells, or PBMCs. The dataset comprised deeply sampled blood TCRbeta repertoires from subjects exposed to, actively infected with, or recovered from COVID-19. The repertoires were released in a freely available public database meant as a resource for research on the immune response to SARS-CoV-2. The samples were drawn from the first 160 participants of the ongoing ImmuneRACE study and from over a thousand subjects provided by 6 global collaborators. The sample metadata nearly always contained a de-identified subject ID, COVID-19 status, age in years and sex. Where available, HLA class I and class II types were taken from metadata supplied by the sample provider and were not determined by assay-based typing. Points the paper makes about the study in general: The amount of clinical and demographic metadata varied by source and participant and was provided uncurated.

At one collaborating source in Seattle, patients were enrolled during active infection and were followed longitudinally through the course of disease. Whole blood was collected in K2EDTA tubes by collaborating institutions according to the institutions' own protocols. For TCRbeta analysis, collaborators shipped samples in one of three forms: frozen whole blood, isolated PBMCs, or DNA extracted from either of those sample types. TCRbeta CDR3 regions were amplified from genomic DNA by means of the immunoSEQ Assay, a bias-controlled multiplex PCR. On the authors' methods: The number of nucleated cells in each sample was estimated by amplification of reference gene primers within the assay. To quantify the absolute abundance of each unique TCRbeta CDR3 rearrangement, sequence reads were collapsed and filtered. For each sample, productive Simpson clonality was calculated as the square root of Simpson's diversity index across productive rearrangements. TCRdb retrieved this table from immuneACCESS and kept in-frame rearrangements only. Not all clones are present; in checked studies, unresolved V genes account for under half, and no reason is known for the remainder. The DNA gave D and trimming, while V, J and clone size come from that table. The sample table records about 160,000 clones; about 90% of these occur just once. About 4.8% of the sample goes to the ten largest clones.

About this clone itself: Its recognized antigen is unknown. Base qualities are not provided; no much larger clone lies one nucleotide away.

The sample comprised peripheral blood. This clonotype was obtained from a man between 25 and 39 years old with COVID-19, enrolled during active disease.

The CDR3 reads as follows: CASSLPGQEYNEQFF. The bases read TGTGCCAGCAGTTTACCGGGACAGGAATACAATGAGCAGTTCTTC. The sequence links TRBV28 to TRBJ2-1; 8 middle bases align to TRBD1. V has 2 bases trimmed and J has 4 bases trimmed; junction bases matching no gene number 4. According to the germline V gene, CDR1 reads MDHEN and CDR2 reads SYDVKM. The CDR3 contains 15 residues, cysteine and phenylalanine counted. Only the CDR3 DNA stays, 45 bases, in frame from base 1.